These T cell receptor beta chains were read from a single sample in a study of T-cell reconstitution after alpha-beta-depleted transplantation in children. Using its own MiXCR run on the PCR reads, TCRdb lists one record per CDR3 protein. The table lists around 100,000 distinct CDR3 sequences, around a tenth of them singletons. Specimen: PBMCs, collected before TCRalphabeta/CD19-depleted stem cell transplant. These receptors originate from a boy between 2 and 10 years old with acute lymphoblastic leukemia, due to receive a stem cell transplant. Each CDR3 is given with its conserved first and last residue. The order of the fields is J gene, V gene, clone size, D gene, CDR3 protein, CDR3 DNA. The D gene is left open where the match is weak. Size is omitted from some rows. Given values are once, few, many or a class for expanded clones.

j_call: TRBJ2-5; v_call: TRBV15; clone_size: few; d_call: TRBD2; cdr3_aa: CATSRESGSGKETQYF; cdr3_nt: TGTGCCACCAGCAGAGAGAGCGGGAGTGGTAAAGAGACCCAGTACTTC
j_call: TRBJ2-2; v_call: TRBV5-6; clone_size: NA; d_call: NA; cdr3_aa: CASSSWDPGELFF; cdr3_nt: TGTGCCAGCAGCTCGTGGGACCCCGGGGAGCTGTTTTTT
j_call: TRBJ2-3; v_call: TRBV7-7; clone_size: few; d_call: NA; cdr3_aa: CASSSTGGGDTQYF; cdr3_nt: TGTGCTAGCAGCTCTACCGGGGGCGGAGATACGCAGTATTTT
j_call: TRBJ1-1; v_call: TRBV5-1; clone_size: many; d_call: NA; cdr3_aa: CASSLNGGEAFF; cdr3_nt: TGCGCCAGCAGCTTGAATGGGGGAGAGGCTTTCTTT
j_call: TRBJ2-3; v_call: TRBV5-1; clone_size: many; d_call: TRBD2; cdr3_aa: CASSYSSGSGADTQYF; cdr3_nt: TGCGCCAGCAGCTATAGTAGCGGGAGCGGTGCAGATACGCAGTATTTT
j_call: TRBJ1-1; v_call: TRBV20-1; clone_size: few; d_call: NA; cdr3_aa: CSASELTEAFF; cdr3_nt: TGCAGTGCTAGCGAACTCACTGAAGCTTTCTTT
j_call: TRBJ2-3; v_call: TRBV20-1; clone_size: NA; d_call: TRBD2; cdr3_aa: CSASGRTIDTQYF; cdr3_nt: TGCAGTGCTAGCGGGAGGACTATAGATACGCAGTATTTT
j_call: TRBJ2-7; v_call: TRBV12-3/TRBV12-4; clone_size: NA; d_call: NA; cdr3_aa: CASSFNGAYEQYF; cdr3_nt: TGTGCCAGCAGTTTTAACGGCGCCTACGAGCAGTACTTC
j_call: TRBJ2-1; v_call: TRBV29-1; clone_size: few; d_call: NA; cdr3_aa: CSVDSYNEQFF; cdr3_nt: TGCAGCGTTGACTCCTACAATGAGCAGTTCTTC
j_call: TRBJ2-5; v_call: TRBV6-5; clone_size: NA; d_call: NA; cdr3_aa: CASSYNGVGSQETQYF; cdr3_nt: TGTGCCAGCAGTTACAACGGTGTAGGGAGCCAAGAGACCCAGTACTTC
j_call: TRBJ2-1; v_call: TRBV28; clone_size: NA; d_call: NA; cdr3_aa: CASSPLGYNEQFF; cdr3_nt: TGTGCCAGCAGCCCACTAGGCTACAATGAGCAGTTCTTC
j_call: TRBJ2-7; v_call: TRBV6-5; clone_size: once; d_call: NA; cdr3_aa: CASSYAGYEQYF; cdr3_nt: TGTGCCAGCAGTTACGCGGGATACGAGCAGTACTTC
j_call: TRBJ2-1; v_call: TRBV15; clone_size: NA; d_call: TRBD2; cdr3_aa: CATSLAGTINEQFF; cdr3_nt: TGTGCCACCAGCTTAGCCGGGACTATAAATGAGCAGTTCTTC
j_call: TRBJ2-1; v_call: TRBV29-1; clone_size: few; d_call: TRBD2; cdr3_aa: CSVWASGRSNEQFF; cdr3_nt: TGCAGCGTTTGGGCTAGCGGGAGAAGCAATGAGCAGTTCTTC
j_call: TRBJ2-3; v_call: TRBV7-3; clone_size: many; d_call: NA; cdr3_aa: CASSLGQRDTQYF; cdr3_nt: TGTGCCAGCAGCTTAGGGCAGAGAGATACGCAGTATTTT
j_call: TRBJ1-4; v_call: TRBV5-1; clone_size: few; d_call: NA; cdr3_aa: CASSEVTTNEKLFF; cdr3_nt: TGCGCCAGCTCGGAAGTCACAACTAATGAAAAACTGTTTTTT
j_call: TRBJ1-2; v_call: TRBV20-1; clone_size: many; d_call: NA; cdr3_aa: CSAPREGGGYTF; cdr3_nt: TGCAGTGCCCCACGCGAAGGAGGGGGCTACACCTTC
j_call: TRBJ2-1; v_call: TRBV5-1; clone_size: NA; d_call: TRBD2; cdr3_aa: CASSLVSSGRGYNEQFF; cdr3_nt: TGCGCCAGCAGCTTGGTATCCAGCGGGAGAGGCTACAATGAGCAGTTCTTC
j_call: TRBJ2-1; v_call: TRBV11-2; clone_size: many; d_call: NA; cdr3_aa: CASSRWDWMNEQFF; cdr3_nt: TGTGCCAGCAGCCGATGGGACTGGATGAATGAGCAGTTCTTC